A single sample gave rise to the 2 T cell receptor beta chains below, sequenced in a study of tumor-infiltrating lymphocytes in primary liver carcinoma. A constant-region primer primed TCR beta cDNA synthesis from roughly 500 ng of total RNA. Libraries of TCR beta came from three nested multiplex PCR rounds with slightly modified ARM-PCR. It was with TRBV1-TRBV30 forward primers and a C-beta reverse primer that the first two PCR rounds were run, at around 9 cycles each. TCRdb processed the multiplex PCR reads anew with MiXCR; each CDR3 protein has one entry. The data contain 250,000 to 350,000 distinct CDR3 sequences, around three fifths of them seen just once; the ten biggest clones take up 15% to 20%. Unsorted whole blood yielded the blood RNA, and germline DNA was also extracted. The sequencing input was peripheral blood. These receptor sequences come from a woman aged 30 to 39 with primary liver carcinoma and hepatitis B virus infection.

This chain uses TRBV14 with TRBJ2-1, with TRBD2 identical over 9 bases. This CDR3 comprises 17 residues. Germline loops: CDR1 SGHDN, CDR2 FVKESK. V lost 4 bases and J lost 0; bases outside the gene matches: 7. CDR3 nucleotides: TGTGCCAGCAGCCCGTCCCGACTAGCGGACTCCTACAATGAGCAGTTCTTC. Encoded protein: CASSPSRLADSYNEQFF.

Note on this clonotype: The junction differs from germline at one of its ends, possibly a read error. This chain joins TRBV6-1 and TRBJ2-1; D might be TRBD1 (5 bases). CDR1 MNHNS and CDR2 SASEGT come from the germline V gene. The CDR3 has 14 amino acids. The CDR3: CASTSPALDNEQVF. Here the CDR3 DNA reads TGTGCCAGCACCTCTCCCGCTCTGGACAATGAGCAGGTCTTC.